What follows is one T cell receptor (beta chain) and its context. Its antigen remains unknown. Profiling relied on immunoSEQ multiplex PCR, and the TCRdb table lists in-frame clones only, not all of them. The sample has about 83,000 clones; less than 90% are singletons. The data originate from a study of graft-versus-host responses after intestinal transplantation. Overall study context: Isolated intestinal, liver-intestinal, or multivisceral transplants had been given to the recipients. Tacrolimus and steroids were given for around 3 years to all recipients after anti-thymocyte globulin induction. Study-level points and caveats: Across patients carrying graft-donor T cell macrochimerism, allografts held high graft-versus-host to host-versus-graft clonal ratios.

The sequences come from unstimulated CD4+ T cells sorted from spleen or lymph node cells, collected before intestinal transplant. This clonotype originated in a human donor who received an intestinal transplant.

The CDR3 loop is CASSPNRVRTTDTQYF. In nucleotides, the CDR3 is TGTGCCAGCAGTCCTAACAGGGTTAGAACCACAGATACGCAGTATTTT. The rearrangement uses TRBV28 and TRBJ2-3; tentatively, D is TRBD1 (6 bases). Trimming cost V 5 bases and J 2 bases, with 17 bases left between them. This CDR3 spans 16 amino acids. The germline CDR1 and CDR2 sequences are MDHEN and SYDVKM.